This TCR beta chain came from a study of cytomegalovirus exposure and HLA in healthy donors. Researchers ran the PCR with 60 Vbeta and 13 Jbeta primers. This table comes from immunoSEQ multiplex PCR, and its TCRdb copy is limited to in-frame clones, with some not included. The sample has roughly 20,000 clones, 70% to 85% seen once. In the case of this clone: The antigen is unknown.

Overall study results and limits: Cytomegalovirus status, reportedly, was diagnosed with high specificity and sensitivity by the classifier. HLA alleles were associated with 15,000 to 20,000 TCR beta sequences in a later analysis at 0.05 false discovery rate.

V was trimmed by 4 bases and J by 4 bases, leaving 14 bases between them. The CDR3 is 16 residues long. Germline V lookup: CDR1 KGHSH, CDR2 LQKENI. The sample was PBMCs. The source of this sequence is a human donor in good health. The chain has TRBV18 and TRBJ1-6; the D is unclear. This CDR3 is CASSQQGTGYNSPLHF. CDR3 sequence (DNA): TGTGCCAGCTCACAACAAGGAACGGGTTATAATTCACCCCTCCACTTT.